This TCR beta chain was observed in a study of blood T cell repertoires in COVID-19. Study overall: There were acute and convalescent COVID-19 samples, and they came from the United States, Italy and Spain.

V lost 6 bases and J lost 1; bases outside the gene matches: 11. This CDR3 contains 18 residues. CDR1 is SNHLY, CDR2 FYNNEI, per germline. Per the original data handling: The authors estimated nucleated cell counts from reference gene primer amplification. The repertoire was sequenced with immunoSEQ multiplex PCR; TCRdb's copy has only in-frame clones and lacks some. The DNA was the basis for D and trimming; V, J and clone size are from that table. The data hold some 20,000 clones, with 91% observed a single time. A single count supports this clone. This sequence was found in a human donor in a cohort sampled during active COVID-19. The chain is built from TRBV2 and TRBJ1-5; the match to TRBD1 covers 11 bases. The sequenced material came from peripheral blood. The CDR3 bases are TGTGCCAGCAGGAGGGACAGGGGGAGGGGGCGCAGCAATCAGCCCCAGCATTTT. This codes for CASRRDRGRGRSNQPQHF.